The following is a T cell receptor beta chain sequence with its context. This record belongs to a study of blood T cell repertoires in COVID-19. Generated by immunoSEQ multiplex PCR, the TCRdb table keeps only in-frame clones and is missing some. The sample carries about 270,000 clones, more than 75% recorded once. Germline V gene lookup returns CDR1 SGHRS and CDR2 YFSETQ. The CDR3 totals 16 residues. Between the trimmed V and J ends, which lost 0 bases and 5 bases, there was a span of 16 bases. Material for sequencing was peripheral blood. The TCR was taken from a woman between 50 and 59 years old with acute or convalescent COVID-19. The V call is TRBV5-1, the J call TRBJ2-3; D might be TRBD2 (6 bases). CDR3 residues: CASSLGWGAGRDTQYF. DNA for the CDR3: TGCGCCAGCAGCTTGGGGTGGGGTGCGGGGCGAGATACGCAGTATTTT.